A selection of T cell receptor beta chains follows, all from one sample in a study of identical twins. A single record per CDR3 protein comes from TCRdb applying MiXCR to the 5' RACE reads. This sample has approximately 500,000 distinct CDR3 sequences, with roughly 15% found just once. The sample was also linked to a second study, of yellow fever vaccine responses in identical twins.

Sequenced sample: CD4+ T cells sorted from blood. These receptors came from a woman aged 18-29 years in good health. CDR3s include the opening cysteine and the closing phenylalanine or tryptophan. The order of the fields is D gene, clone size, V gene, J gene, CDR3 DNA, CDR3 protein. D genes are given only for firm matches. Clone size is stated in some rows and not others, as once, few, many or a class when expanded.

D gene: -; clone size: -; V gene: TRBV4-1; J gene: TRBJ2-6; CDR3 DNA: TGCGCCAGCAGCCAACCTACCCACGGTGGGGCCAACGTCCTGACTTTC; CDR3 protein: CASSQPTHGGANVLTF
D gene: -; clone size: few; V gene: TRBV15; J gene: TRBJ1-4; CDR3 DNA: TGTGCCACCAGCAGAGATAATGAAAAACTGTTTTTT; CDR3 protein: CATSRDNEKLFF
D gene: -; clone size: -; V gene: TRBV5-5; J gene: TRBJ1-1; CDR3 DNA: TGTGCCAGCAGCCCGCATACATTCGAAGCTTTCTTT; CDR3 protein: CASSPHTFEAFF
D gene: -; clone size: many; V gene: TRBV15; J gene: TRBJ2-3; CDR3 DNA: TGTGCCACGAAACTTCCACGGTATGGGGCAGATACGCAGTATTTT; CDR3 protein: CATKLPRYGADTQYF
D gene: TRBD2; clone size: -; V gene: TRBV5-4; J gene: TRBJ2-3; CDR3 DNA: TGTGCCAGCAGTCCGGGGGGGCGAAACACAGATACGCAGTATTTT; CDR3 protein: CASSPGGRNTDTQYF
D gene: -; clone size: many; V gene: TRBV5-1; J gene: TRBJ2-1; CDR3 DNA: TGCGCCAGCAGAATAGGAGGGAGTTCCTACAATGAGCAGTTCTTC; CDR3 protein: CASRIGGSSYNEQFF
D gene: -; clone size: few; V gene: TRBV5-1; J gene: TRBJ2-3; CDR3 DNA: TGCGCCAGCAGCCCGACAGAAGCGGGTACGCAGTATTTT; CDR3 protein: CASSPTEAGTQYF
D gene: TRBD2; clone size: many; V gene: TRBV20-1; J gene: TRBJ2-1; CDR3 DNA: TGCAGTGCTCCCCCCGGGGGGGGCGGTGAGCAGTTCTTC; CDR3 protein: CSAPPGGGGEQFF
D gene: TRBD1; clone size: few; V gene: TRBV4-1; J gene: TRBJ2-2; CDR3 DNA: TGCGCCAGCAGGGAAGGGACAGGGGTCACCGGGGAGCTGTTTTTT; CDR3 protein: CASREGTGVTGELFF
D gene: -; clone size: many; V gene: TRBV12-3/TRBV12-4; J gene: TRBJ2-7; CDR3 DNA: TGTGCCAGCAGTTTAGCGTCCAGTCTCGAGCAGTACTTC; CDR3 protein: CASSLASSLEQYF
D gene: -; clone size: few; V gene: TRBV6-2/TRBV6-3; J gene: TRBJ2-5; CDR3 DNA: TGTGCCAGCAGTTACTCTCGGGGTCCGGTGGCCCAGTACTTC; CDR3 protein: CASSYSRGPVAQYF
D gene: -; clone size: -; V gene: TRBV2; J gene: TRBJ1-5; CDR3 DNA: TGTGCCAGCAGTGAAATGCCAGCGAGCAATATATATAGCAATCAGCCCCAGCATTTT; CDR3 protein: CASSEMPASNIYSNQPQHF
D gene: TRBD1; clone size: few; V gene: TRBV3-1; J gene: TRBJ1-4; CDR3 DNA: TGTGCCAGCAGCCAACGGACAGGGAAGGATGAAAAACTGTTTTTT; CDR3 protein: CASSQRTGKDEKLFF
D gene: TRBD2; clone size: -; V gene: TRBV25-1; J gene: TRBJ2-5; CDR3 DNA: TGTGCCAGCAGTGAGACTAGCGGCTACCAAGAGACCCAGTACTTC; CDR3 protein: CASSETSGYQETQYF
D gene: -; clone size: -; V gene: TRBV6-1; J gene: TRBJ1-2; CDR3 DNA: TGTGCCAGCAGTATAGGAGCCTACACCTTC; CDR3 protein: CASSIGAYTF
D gene: -; clone size: few; V gene: TRBV3-1; J gene: TRBJ2-1; CDR3 DNA: TGTGCCAGCAGCATTAGCGTCTCCAGTTCCAATGAGCAGTTCTTC; CDR3 protein: CASSISVSSSNEQFF
D gene: -; clone size: few; V gene: TRBV9; J gene: TRBJ2-7; CDR3 DNA: TGTGCCAGCAGCCCCCGGGCTCCCATGGGAGAGCAGTACTTC; CDR3 protein: CASSPRAPMGEQYF
D gene: TRBD1; clone size: many; V gene: TRBV3-1; J gene: TRBJ2-1; CDR3 DNA: TGTGCCAGCAGGCGACAGGGCCCTAATGAGCAGTTCTTC; CDR3 protein: CASRRQGPNEQFF
D gene: -; clone size: few; V gene: TRBV12-3/TRBV12-4; J gene: TRBJ2-5; CDR3 DNA: TGTGCCAGCAGTTTATTTCCGGACGGATACCAAGAGACCCAGTACTTC; CDR3 protein: CASSLFPDGYQETQYF
D gene: TRBD1; clone size: few; V gene: TRBV20-1; J gene: TRBJ1-4; CDR3 DNA: TGCAGTGCTAGAGAGCGACAGGGAGCAACTAATGAAAAACTGTTTTTT; CDR3 protein: CSARERQGATNEKLFF
D gene: -; clone size: -; V gene: TRBV11-2; J gene: TRBJ2-3; CDR3 DNA: TGTGCCAGCAGCCCTAAAACGGGGTTTAGCACAGATACGCAGTATTTT; CDR3 protein: CASSPKTGFSTDTQYF
D gene: -; clone size: -; V gene: TRBV7-9; J gene: TRBJ2-5; CDR3 DNA: TGTGCCAGCAGCTCACGCCCCATTAACCCCCCGGGAGAGACCCAGTACTTC; CDR3 protein: CASSSRPINPPGETQYF
D gene: -; clone size: few; V gene: TRBV7-9; J gene: TRBJ2-2; CDR3 DNA: TGTGCCAGCAGCTTAACATTAAAGTCCGCCGGGGAGCTGTTTTTT; CDR3 protein: CASSLTLKSAGELFF
D gene: -; clone size: few; V gene: TRBV9; J gene: TRBJ2-3; CDR3 DNA: TGTGCCAGCAGCGTAGCGGCAGGGTGGGCAGATACGCAGTATTTT; CDR3 protein: CASSVAAGWADTQYF
D gene: -; clone size: -; V gene: TRBV24-1; J gene: TRBJ2-2; CDR3 DNA: TGTGCCACCAGCGGACTTTCGTGGGCCGGGGAGCTGTTTTTT; CDR3 protein: CATSGLSWAGELFF
D gene: -; clone size: -; V gene: TRBV5-1; J gene: TRBJ2-1; CDR3 DNA: TGCGCCAGCAGCTTATCGGCTTTGGGGCAGGGGAGGCTCTACAATGAGCAGTTCTTC; CDR3 protein: CASSLSALGQGRLYNEQFF
D gene: TRBD1; clone size: -; V gene: TRBV6-1; J gene: TRBJ2-7; CDR3 DNA: TGTGCCAGCAGACTTACCGGACAGGGGGCGTACGAGCAGTACTTC; CDR3 protein: CASRLTGQGAYEQYF
D gene: -; clone size: many; V gene: TRBV12-3/TRBV12-4; J gene: TRBJ2-1; CDR3 DNA: TGTGCCAGCAGATCACCGGGATTCTACAATGAGCAGTTCTTC; CDR3 protein: CASRSPGFYNEQFF
D gene: TRBD1; clone size: many; V gene: TRBV5-1; J gene: TRBJ2-3; CDR3 DNA: TGTGCCAGCAGCCCGGGACAGAGCACAGATACGCAGTATTTT; CDR3 protein: CASSPGQSTDTQYF
D gene: -; clone size: few; V gene: TRBV12-3/TRBV12-4; J gene: TRBJ1-5; CDR3 DNA: TGTGCCAGCAGTCTCGGGACCCACCATTACCATTTT; CDR3 protein: CASSLGTHHYHF
D gene: -; clone size: many; V gene: TRBV7-9; J gene: TRBJ1-2; CDR3 DNA: TGTGCCAGCAGCTTAGGGGCCTATGGCTACACCTTC; CDR3 protein: CASSLGAYGYTF
D gene: -; clone size: -; V gene: TRBV6-5; J gene: TRBJ1-6; CDR3 DNA: TGTGCCAGCAGTTACTTCTCTTCCGAATCCCATAATTCACCCCTCCACTTT; CDR3 protein: CASSYFSSESHNSPLHF
D gene: -; clone size: few; V gene: TRBV5-1; J gene: TRBJ2-1; CDR3 DNA: TGCGCCAGCAGCCTACCGAAAGACACAAACAATGAGCAGTTCTTC; CDR3 protein: CASSLPKDTNNEQFF
D gene: TRBD1; clone size: -; V gene: TRBV5-1; J gene: TRBJ1-2; CDR3 DNA: TGCGCCAGCAGCCGCCCCGCTGGGACAGGGGATGTCTACACCTTC; CDR3 protein: CASSRPAGTGDVYTF
D gene: -; clone size: -; V gene: TRBV19; J gene: TRBJ2-4; CDR3 DNA: TGTGCCAGTAGTATAGATCGTGGGGGAGATCGAGTACCAATTCAGTACTTC; CDR3 protein: CASSIDRGGDRVPIQYF
D gene: -; clone size: -; V gene: TRBV10-3; J gene: TRBJ2-3; CDR3 DNA: TGTGCCATCAGTGTATTGGAGACAGCAGATACGCAGTATTTT; CDR3 protein: CAISVLETADTQYF
D gene: TRBD1; clone size: few; V gene: TRBV12-3/TRBV12-4; J gene: TRBJ2-7; CDR3 DNA: TGTGCCAGCAGACCGACAGGGCAGAAGCAGTACTTC; CDR3 protein: CASRPTGQKQYF
D gene: -; clone size: few; V gene: TRBV9; J gene: TRBJ2-1; CDR3 DNA: TGTGCCAGCAGCGTAGCTACAGGGCCCTACAATGAGCAGTTCTTC; CDR3 protein: CASSVATGPYNEQFF
D gene: -; clone size: -; V gene: TRBV9; J gene: TRBJ2-2; CDR3 DNA: TGTGCCAGCAGCGCGAGAGGGGGGCTTGGCGGGAGTATAACCGGGGAGCTGTTTTTT; CDR3 protein: CASSARGGLGGSITGELFF
D gene: -; clone size: few; V gene: TRBV6-5; J gene: TRBJ2-2; CDR3 DNA: TGTGCCAGCAGTTACACCTCAGAGGTCGGGGAGCTGTTTTTT; CDR3 protein: CASSYTSEVGELFF
D gene: -; clone size: -; V gene: TRBV10-3; J gene: TRBJ1-6; CDR3 DNA: TGTGCCATCAGTGAGTCGCTGGTTTCACCCCTCCACTTT; CDR3 protein: CAISESLVSPLHF
D gene: TRBD2; clone size: many; V gene: TRBV5-1; J gene: TRBJ2-1; CDR3 DNA: TGCGCCAGCAGCTTGGATAGCGGGGCGTACAATGAGCAGTTCTTC; CDR3 protein: CASSLDSGAYNEQFF
D gene: -; clone size: few; V gene: TRBV7-9; J gene: TRBJ2-2; CDR3 DNA: TGTGCCAGCAGCCCGGCGGATAGAAACACCGGGGAGCTGTTTTTT; CDR3 protein: CASSPADRNTGELFF
D gene: -; clone size: -; V gene: TRBV4-2; J gene: TRBJ2-7; CDR3 DNA: TGTGCCAGCAGCCAAGATTCGGCCAGCTCCTACGAGCAGTACTTC; CDR3 protein: CASSQDSASSYEQYF
D gene: -; clone size: few; V gene: TRBV12-3/TRBV12-4; J gene: TRBJ2-7; CDR3 DNA: TGTGCCAGCAGTTTTATTGGGGGCCACTCCTACGAGCAGTACTTC; CDR3 protein: CASSFIGGHSYEQYF
D gene: -; clone size: -; V gene: TRBV2; J gene: TRBJ2-1; CDR3 DNA: TGTGCCAGCAGTGAAATGTATTACAATGAGCAGTTCTTC; CDR3 protein: CASSEMYYNEQFF
D gene: -; clone size: -; V gene: TRBV2; J gene: TRBJ1-5; CDR3 DNA: TGTGCCAGCAGTGAATTGGGGCCTCAGCCCCAGCATTTT; CDR3 protein: CASSELGPQPQHF
D gene: TRBD1; clone size: few; V gene: TRBV12-3/TRBV12-4; J gene: TRBJ1-2; CDR3 DNA: TGTGCCAGCAGTTTAACCCTGGACAGGGGTGCCTATGGCTACACCTTC; CDR3 protein: CASSLTLDRGAYGYTF
D gene: TRBD1; clone size: many; V gene: TRBV29-1; J gene: TRBJ1-1; CDR3 DNA: TGCAGCGTTGACGTCGAAGGGGGCATGAACACTGAAGCTTTCTTT; CDR3 protein: CSVDVEGGMNTEAFF
D gene: TRBD1; clone size: -; V gene: TRBV3-1; J gene: TRBJ2-1; CDR3 DNA: TGTGCCAGCAGCCCCCGAGACAGGGGCCCTTTCGGGAATGAGCAGTTCTTC; CDR3 protein: CASSPRDRGPFGNEQFF
D gene: -; clone size: few; V gene: TRBV7-2; J gene: TRBJ2-1; CDR3 DNA: TGTGCCAGCAGCAAGGACAGCCTCTCCTACAATGAGCAGTTCTTC; CDR3 protein: CASSKDSLSYNEQFF
D gene: TRBD1; clone size: -; V gene: TRBV20-1; J gene: TRBJ2-4; CDR3 DNA: TGCAGTGCTGGACCGGACAGGGAAAAAAACATTCAGTACTTC; CDR3 protein: CSAGPDREKNIQYF
D gene: -; clone size: few; V gene: TRBV20-1; J gene: TRBJ1-5; CDR3 DNA: TGCAGTGCTTCCCCGGGGGGGGATCAGCCCCAGCATTTT; CDR3 protein: CSASPGGDQPQHF
D gene: -; clone size: many; V gene: TRBV11-2; J gene: TRBJ2-2; CDR3 DNA: TGTGCCAGCAGCTTACTGTCTGGGGCCGGGGAGCTGTTTTTT; CDR3 protein: CASSLLSGAGELFF
D gene: TRBD1; clone size: few; V gene: TRBV10-3; J gene: TRBJ1-6; CDR3 DNA: TGTGCCATCAGTGGGACAGGGACCCATAATTCACCCCTCCACTTT; CDR3 protein: CAISGTGTHNSPLHF